The 11 T cell receptor beta chains presented below share a single source sample, sequenced in a study of T cell responses to AZD1222 COVID-19 vaccine. Sequenced by immunoSEQ multiplex PCR; TCRdb stores in-frame clones only, minus some. Here the sample spans about 96,000 clones, 70% to 90% being singletons. The sample here was peripheral blood, taken on day 0 of AZD1222 vaccination. These receptors were taken from an adult in good health.

The rearrangement links TRBV2 to TRBJ1-4; 8 bases match TRBD1. Looked up from germline, CDR1 is SNHLY and CDR2 is FYNNEI. This CDR3 region has 15 residues. With V trimmed by 6 bases and J by 7 bases, 10 bases remained unmatched. As DNA, the CDR3 is TGTGCCAGCAGCCCCGACAGGGGCAAGAGTGAAAAACTGTTTTTT. It is translated as CASSPDRGKSEKLFF.

The V and J genes are TRBV5-1 and TRBJ2-7, with 9 bases fitting TRBD1. V dropped 1 base and J dropped 7; count of bases not matched to a gene: 9. Germline CDR1 reads SGHRS; CDR2 reads YFSETQ. CDR3 length: 15 residues. This CDR3 is CASSLLGTGTREQYF. CDR3 in DNA: TGCGCCAGCAGCTTGCTAGGGACAGGGACTCGGGAGCAGTACTTC. The variable domain in full, completed from reference TRBV5-1 and TRBJ2-7, reads KAGVTQTPRYLIKTRGQQVTLSCSPISGHRSVSWYQQTPGQGLQFLFEYFSETQRNKGNFPGRFSGRQFSNSRSEMNVSTLELGDSALYLCASSLLGTGTREQYFGPGTRLTVT.

The V gene is TRBV28, the J gene TRBJ1-4, with unresolved D. V lost 8 bases to trimming and J lost 8 bases, with 18 bases between them. The CDR3 totals 14 residues. The germline CDR1 and CDR2 sequences are MDHEN and SYDVKM. The CDR3 sequence: CASSPGSYAEKLFF. CDR3 sequence (DNA): TGTGCCAGCTCGCCGGGATCCTATGCGGAAAAACTGTTTTTT.

Note on this clone: An end of the junction differs from the germline gene, which may be a read error. The chain links TRBV7-7 to TRBJ2-1; D might be TRBD1 or TRBD2, each matching 6 bases. Germline lookup yields CDR1 SSHAT and CDR2 FNYEAQ (reference sequence). The CDR3 loop spans 13 amino acids. The CDR3 DNA is TGTGCTAGCAGCACAGGGACTCACAATGAGCAGTTCTTC. Its translation is CASSTGTHNEQFF. Supplemented by reference TRBV7-7 and TRBJ2-1, the full variable domain reads GAGVSQSPRYKVTKRGQDVTLRCDPISSHATLYWYQQALGQGPEFLTYFNYEAQPDKSGLPSDRFSAERPEGSISTLTIQRTEQRDSAMYRCASSTGTHNEQFFGPGTRLTVL.

J is TRBJ1-1 and V is TRBV28; unclear D gene. Trimming pared 3 bases from V and 2 bases from J, leaving 13 bases between. The CDR3 runs to 15 residues. The germline V gene encodes CDR1 MDHEN and CDR2 SYDVKM. The CDR3 DNA follows: TGTGCCAGCAGTTTTGCTGGGAACCGAAACACTGAAGCTTTCTTT. Amino acids: CASSFAGNRNTEAFF.

The chain recombines TRBV14 with TRBJ1-1; D unresolved. CDR1 is SGHDN, CDR2 FVKESK, per germline. CDR3 length: 13 amino acids. The germline V and J ends were trimmed by 1 base and 13 bases, with 16 bases remaining between them. The CDR3 is CASSQGVYSSGFF. The CDR3 coding sequence is TGTGCCAGCAGCCAAGGGGTCTACTCAAGCGGTTTCTTT.

The chain is built from TRBV28 and TRBJ1-3; no reliable D call. CDR3 size: 14 residues. Per the germline V gene, CDR1 is MDHEN and CDR2 is SYDVKM. The V end lost 5 bases, the J end lost 2 bases, and 10 bases lay between the germline ends. The CDR3 nucleotides are TGTGCCAGCAGTAGTGTTCAGGCTGGAAACACCATATATTTT. Its protein product is CASSSVQAGNTIYF. Full variable domain (remainder filled in from reference TRBV28 and TRBJ1-3): DVKVTQSSRYLVKRTGEKVFLECVQDMDHENMFWYRQDPGLGLRLIYFSYDVKMKEKGDIPEGYSVSREKKERFSLILESASTNQTSMYLCASSSVQAGNTIYFGEGSWLTVV.

The rearrangement links TRBV9 to TRBJ1-2, with 8 bases matching TRBD1. There are 15 residues in the CDR3. With 1 base clipped from V and 3 bases from J, the junction kept 5 bases outside the gene matches. The germline V gene encodes CDR1 SGDLS and CDR2 YYNGEE. The CDR3 DNA reads as TGTGCCAGCAGCGTAACAGGGGGGGCGTACTATGGCTACACCTTC. Protein product: CASSVTGGAYYGYTF.

The rearrangement joins TRBV7-2 to TRBJ1-2, with D maybe TRBD1 (5 bases). The CDR3 length is 19 residues. V was cut by 5 bases and J by 1 base, with 26 bases left in between. Germline CDR1 and CDR2: SGHTA and FQGNSA. The chain's CDR3 is CASSLRSGYASADNYGYTF. CDR3 nucleotides: TGTGCCAGCAGCCTCCGCTCAGGGTATGCCTCCGCTGATAACTATGGCTACACCTTC.

V usage is TRBV28 and J usage is TRBJ2-3; D is ambiguous. With 4 bases removed from V and 0 bases from J, the gap between germline ends came to 20 bases. Looked up from germline, CDR1 is MDHEN and CDR2 is SYDVKM. This CDR3 has 18 amino acids. The CDR3 spells CASSSFRQVKRSTDTQYF. Here the CDR3 DNA reads TGTGCCAGCAGTTCCTTCCGTCAGGTGAAGAGGAGCACAGATACGCAGTATTTT. Using reference TRBV28 and TRBJ2-3 for the parts outside the CDR3, the full variable domain is DVKVTQSSRYLVKRTGEKVFLECVQDMDHENMFWYRQDPGLGLRLIYFSYDVKMKEKGDIPEGYSVSREKKERFSLILESASTNQTSMYLCASSSFRQVKRSTDTQYFGPGTRLTVL.

V gene TRBV7-2 combines with J gene TRBJ2-3; D may be TRBD2 (7 bases). The CDR3 spans 15 residues. V lost 5 bases and J lost 1, with 13 bases in between. Per the germline V gene, CDR1 is SGHTA and CDR2 is FQGNSA. CDR3 amino acids: CASSLRGGRTDTQYF. The CDR3 DNA is TGTGCCAGCAGCCTGAGGGGGGGTCGCACAGATACGCAGTATTTT.